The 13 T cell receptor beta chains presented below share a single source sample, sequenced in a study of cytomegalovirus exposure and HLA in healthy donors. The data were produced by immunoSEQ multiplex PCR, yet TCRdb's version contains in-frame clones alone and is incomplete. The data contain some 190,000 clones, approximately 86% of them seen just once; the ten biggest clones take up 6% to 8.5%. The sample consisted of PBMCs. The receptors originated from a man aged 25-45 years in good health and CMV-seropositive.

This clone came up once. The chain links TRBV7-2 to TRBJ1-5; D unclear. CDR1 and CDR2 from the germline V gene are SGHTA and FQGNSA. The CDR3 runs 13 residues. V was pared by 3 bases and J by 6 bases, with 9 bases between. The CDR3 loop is CASSFEGTQPQHF. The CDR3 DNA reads TGTGCCAGCAGCTTCGAAGGAACTCAGCCCCAGCATTTT. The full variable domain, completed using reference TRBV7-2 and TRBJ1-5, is GAGVSQSPSNKVTEKGKDVELRCDPISGHTALYWYRQSLGQGLEFLIYFQGNSAPDKSGLPSDRFSAERTGGSVSTLTIQRTQQEDSAVYLCASSFEGTQPQHFGDGTRLSIL.

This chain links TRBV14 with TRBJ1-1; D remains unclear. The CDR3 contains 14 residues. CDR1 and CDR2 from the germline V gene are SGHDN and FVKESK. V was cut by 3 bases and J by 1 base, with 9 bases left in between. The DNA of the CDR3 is TGTGCCAGCAGCCACCGGACGGGGAACACTGAAGCTTTCTTT. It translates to CASSHRTGNTEAFF.

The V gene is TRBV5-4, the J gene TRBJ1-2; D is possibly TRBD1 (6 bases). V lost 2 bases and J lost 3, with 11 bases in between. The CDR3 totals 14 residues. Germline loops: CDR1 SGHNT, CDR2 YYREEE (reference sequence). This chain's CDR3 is CASSLEQGYYGYTF. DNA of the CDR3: TGTGCCAGCAGCTTAGAACAGGGCTACTATGGCTACACCTTC.

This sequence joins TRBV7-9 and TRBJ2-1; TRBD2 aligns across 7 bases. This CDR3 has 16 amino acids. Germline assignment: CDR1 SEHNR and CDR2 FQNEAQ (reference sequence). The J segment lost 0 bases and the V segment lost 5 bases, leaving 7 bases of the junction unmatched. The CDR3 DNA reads TGTGCCAGCAGCCCCTGGGGGGGGAACTCCTACAATGAGCAGTTCTTC. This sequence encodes CASSPWGGNSYNEQFF.

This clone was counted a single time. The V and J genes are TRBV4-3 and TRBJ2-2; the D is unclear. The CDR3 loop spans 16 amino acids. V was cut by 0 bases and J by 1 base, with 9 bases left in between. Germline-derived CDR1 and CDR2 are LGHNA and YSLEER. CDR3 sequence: CASSQEKGLNTGELFF. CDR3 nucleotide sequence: TGCGCCAGCAGCCAAGAGAAGGGATTGAACACCGGGGAGCTGTTTTTT.

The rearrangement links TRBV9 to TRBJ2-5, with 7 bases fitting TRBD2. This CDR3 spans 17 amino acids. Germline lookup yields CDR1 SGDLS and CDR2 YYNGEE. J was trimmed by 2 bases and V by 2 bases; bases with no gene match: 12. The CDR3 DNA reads TGTGCCAGCAGCGTCACGAGCGAACTAGCGCCGCAAGAGACCCAGTACTTC. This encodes CASSVTSELAPQETQYF.

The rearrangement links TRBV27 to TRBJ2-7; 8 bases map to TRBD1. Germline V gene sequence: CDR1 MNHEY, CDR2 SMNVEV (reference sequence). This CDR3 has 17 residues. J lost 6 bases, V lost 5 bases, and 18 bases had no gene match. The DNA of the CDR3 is TGTGCCAGCAGTCCCCAGGACAGGGTAAGCCTCGGGAGCGAGCAGTACTTC. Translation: CASSPQDRVSLGSEQYF.

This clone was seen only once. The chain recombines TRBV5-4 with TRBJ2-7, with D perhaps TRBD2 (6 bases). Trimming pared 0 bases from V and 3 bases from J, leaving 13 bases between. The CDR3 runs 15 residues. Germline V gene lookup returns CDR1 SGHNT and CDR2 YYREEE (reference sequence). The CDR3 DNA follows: TGTGCCAGCAGCTTGGCCGGCGGGACCATCTACGAGCAGTACTTC. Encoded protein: CASSLAGGTIYEQYF.

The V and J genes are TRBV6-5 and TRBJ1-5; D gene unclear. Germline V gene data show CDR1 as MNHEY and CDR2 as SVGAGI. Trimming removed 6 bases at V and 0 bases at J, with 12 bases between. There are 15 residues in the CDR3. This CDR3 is CASSPGLYSNQPQHF. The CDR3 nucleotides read TGTGCCAGCAGCCCCGGCTTGTATAGCAATCAGCCCCAGCATTTT.

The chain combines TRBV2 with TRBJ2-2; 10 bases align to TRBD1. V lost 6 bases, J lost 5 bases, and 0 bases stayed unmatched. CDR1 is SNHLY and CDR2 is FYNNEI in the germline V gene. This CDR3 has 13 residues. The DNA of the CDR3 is TGTGCCAGCAGGGACAGGGGGACCGGGGAGCTGTTTTTT. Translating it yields CASRDRGTGELFF.

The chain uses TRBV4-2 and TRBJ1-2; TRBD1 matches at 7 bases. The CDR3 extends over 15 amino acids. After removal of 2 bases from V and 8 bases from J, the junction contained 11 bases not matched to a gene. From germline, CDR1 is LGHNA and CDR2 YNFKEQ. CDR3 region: CASSQKGDRVGGYTF. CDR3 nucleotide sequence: TGTGCCAGCAGCCAAAAAGGAGACAGGGTCGGCGGCTACACCTTC.

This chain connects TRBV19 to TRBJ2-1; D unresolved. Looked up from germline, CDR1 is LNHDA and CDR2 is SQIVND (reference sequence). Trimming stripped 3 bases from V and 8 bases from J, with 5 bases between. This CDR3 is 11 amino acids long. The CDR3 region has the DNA TGTGCCAGTAGTATGGCCTATGAGCAGTTCTTC. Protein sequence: CASSMAYEQFF.

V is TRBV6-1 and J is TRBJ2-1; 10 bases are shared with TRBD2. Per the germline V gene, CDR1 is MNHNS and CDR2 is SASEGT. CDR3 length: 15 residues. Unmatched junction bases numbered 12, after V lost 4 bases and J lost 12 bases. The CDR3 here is CASSVGSGGVRRQFF. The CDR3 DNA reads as TGTGCCAGCAGTGTGGGGAGCGGGGGGGTCAGGCGGCAGTTCTTC.